This is a list of T cell receptor beta chains from one sample in a study of blood T cell repertoires in COVID-19. Method: immunoSEQ multiplex PCR; TCRdb's copy keeps in-frame clones and lacks some. The table shows hundreds of thousands of clones, with around 86% occurring only once. The sequenced sample consisted of PBMCs or T cells enriched from blood (not recorded which). The receptors shown here come from a man between 35 and 55 years old who had recovered from COVID-19. The conserved cysteine and the conserved F or W are not part of the CDR3 here. Each record gives: clone size, V gene, CDR3 protein. Only part of the rows carry a size: once, few, many, or a class if the clone is expanded.

NA | TRBV18 | ASSRETGGTEQY
NA | TRBV7-9 | ASSLARGTVRYNSPLH
few | TRBV19 | ASSKAGGETQY
NA | TRBV5-1 | ASSLDGWWASGNTIY
medium-sized | TRBV7-3 | ASSLNRALNTGELF
NA | TRBV11-2 | ASSLAVAGYTGELF
few | TRBV19 | ASSVVGQGFTGANVLT
NA | TRBV11-1 | ASSLDSAGAGGYT
NA | TRBV27 | ASSFGGEQF
once | TRBV6-5 | ASSATENTEAF
few | TRBV7-9 | ASSHGRGAATDTQY
NA | TRBV28 | ASSHRQLGWFANYGYT
NA | TRBV6-5 | ASSFSRSTADTQY
NA | TRBV30 | AWRLTGGKVGYT
NA | TRBV6-5 | ASSYSGGALSYEQY
NA | TRBV20-1 | SASRGYEQY
NA | TRBV30 | AWTPGSSITGELF
NA | TRBV13 | ASSLLSGGYGNTIY
NA | TRBV7-9 | ASSPTSGLLTQY
few | TRBV7-7 | ASSLSRDRGETQY
NA | TRBV19 | ASSSSGRGDNEQF
NA | TRBV6-5 | ASRFLSGGPGEQF
few | TRBV27 | ASSFYRREGVNEQF
NA | TRBV5-1 | ASSLDRGDEKLF
NA | TRBV30 | AWREDRGDYGYT
once | TRBV19 | ASSIVVRSSNQPQH
NA | TRBV9 | ASSGGGAGRNEQF
few | TRBV11-2 | ASSSSGVTNEKLF
NA | TRBV25-1 | ASSATGTGSYGYT
NA | TRBV27 | ASSSPGSASTDTQY
NA | TRBV30 | AWKLGGDNGYT
once | TRBV10-3 | AISETSGTYNEQF
NA | TRBV2 | ASTGDSYEQY
NA | TRBV7-3 | ASSLLGRGVTNEKLF
NA | TRBV9 | ASRLPPAGPNYGYT
once | TRBV6-1 | ASSEVLTGGRGYT
NA | TRBV28 | ASSSLQVEGGSYEQY
NA | TRBV5-1 | ASRVTGQGNTEAF
NA | TRBV5-1 | ASSLSGGRTEAF
NA | TRBV11-2 | ASSLPGTDTQY
NA | TRBV6-5 | ASTPRQPTDTQY
NA | TRBV23-1 | ASSQCLGGEAGGWQETQY
once | TRBV5-1 | ASSLRQGAGTEAF
NA | TRBV24-1 | ATSDSQTGPKTQY
NA | TRBV5-5 | ASSALGVNTEAF
NA | TRBV5-6 | ASSPGQGFNYGYT
NA | TRBV12-3/TRBV12-4 | ASSFGANEQF
NA | TRBV27 | ASSLTGTPSNQPQH
few | TRBV30 | AWAVYAEAF
NA | TRBV3-1/TRBV3-2 | ASSQGGVDEQY
NA | TRBV7-6 | ASSWDDSSGNTIY
few | TRBV5-1 | ASSLGGDRDGEKLF
NA | TRBV18 | ASSPEGSQPQH
NA | TRBV2 | ASFLDRENEQY
NA | TRBV7-9 | ASPRSSRDTDTQY
NA | TRBV18 | ASSPGGLANEQF
NA | TRBV29-1 | SVEPSGPAF
once | TRBV11-3 | ASSLGQAGRQETQY
NA | TRBV7-3 | ASSSQGSNEAF
NA | TRBV18 | ASSPWDRGQAGETQY